One and the same sample provided the 8 T cell receptor beta chains below, sequenced in a study of T cells in Graves' hyperthyroidism and ophthalmopathy. TCR beta CDR3 regions were amplified from RNA. HTBI primers drove first-round RT-PCR of the TCR CDR3. TCRdb itself ran the multiplex PCR reads through MiXCR, one entry per CDR3 protein. This sample has around 280,000 distinct CDR3 sequences; 13% occur once, and the top ten carry roughly 8%. The sequenced material came from blood. The receptors come from a young woman with Graves' hyperthyroidism that later progressed to Graves' ophthalmopathy.

This clonotype occurred many times. This rearrangement joins TRBV20-1 to TRBJ2-3, with D hard to call. Germline V gene data show CDR1 as DFQATT and CDR2 as SNEGSKA (reference sequence). This CDR3 contains 13 residues. Trimming took 6 bases from V and 0 from J, leaving 10 bases between them. CDR3 DNA: TGCAGTGCCAGTATTACTAGCACAGATACGCAGTATTTT. This encodes CSASITSTDTQYF.

This clonotype showed up just a few times. This sequence joins TRBV15 and TRBJ1-3; 11 positions agree with TRBD1. The CDR3 totals 16 residues. The V gene end was trimmed by 5 bases and the J gene end by 4 bases; junction bases not matched to a gene: 7. Germline assignment: CDR1 LNHNV and CDR2 YYDKDF (reference sequence). In DNA form, the CDR3 reads TGTGCCACCAGCGCAGGACAGGGGGCGTCCGGAAACACCATATATTTT. Amino acid sequence: CATSAGQGASGNTIYF. Full variable domain (rest looked up from reference TRBV15 and TRBJ1-3): DAMVIQNPRYQVTQFGKPVTLSCSQTLNHNVMYWYQQKSSQAPKLLFHYYDKDFNNEADTPDNFQSRRPNTSFCFLDIRSPGLGDTAMYLCATSAGQGASGNTIYFGEGSWLTVV.

In its sample, this clonotype was seen many times. This chain links TRBV5-6 with TRBJ1-4; D is uncertain. Trimming left V 2 bases short and J 8 bases short, with 13 bases between. There are 14 residues in the CDR3. Germline loops: CDR1 SGHDT, CDR2 YYEEEE. CDR3 amino acids: CASSFGERREKLFF. The CDR3 DNA follows: TGTGCCAGCAGCTTCGGAGAGCGACGGGAAAAACTGTTTTTT. Based on the CDR3 plus reference TRBV5-6 and TRBJ1-4, the full variable domain is DAGVTQSPTHLIKTRGQQVTLRCSPKSGHDTVSWYQQALGQGPQFIFQYYEEEERQRGNFPDRFSGHQFPNYSSELNVNALLLGDSALYLCASSFGERREKLFFGSGTQLSVL.

Ten or more counts support this clonotype. In DNA, the CDR3 is TGTGCCAGCAGCTTGATAGGCACTCAAGAGACCCAGTACTTC. It is translated as CASSLIGTQETQYF. This chain links TRBV7-2 with TRBJ2-5; the D is unclear. The CDR3 runs to 14 residues. V dropped 3 bases and J dropped 2 bases, with 10 bases sitting between them. From germline, CDR1 is SGHTA and CDR2 FQGNSA.

The CDR3 DNA sequence: TGTGCCAGCAGTTTGGGACAGGGTTCGAGCAATCAGCCCCAGCATTTT. It specifies CASSLGQGSSNQPQHF. This chain uses TRBV6-2 or TRBV6-3 with TRBJ1-5; 9 nucleotides match TRBD1. Germline V lookup: CDR1 MNHEY, CDR2 SVGEGT. The CDR3 has 16 residues. Germline trimming cut 4 bases from V and 1 base from J; bases unmatched to any gene: 5.

This chain joins TRBV11-2 and TRBJ2-1; D is unresolved. The CDR3 extends over 11 amino acids. Trimming removed 8 bases from V and 8 bases from J, with 10 bases in between. Per germline, CDR1 SGHAT and CDR2 FQNNGV. Written as DNA, the CDR3 is TGTGCCAGCCCCCCGGTAGATGAGCAGTTCTTC. It translates to CASPPVDEQFF. The whole variable domain, remainder taken from reference TRBV11-2 and TRBJ2-1, is EAGVAQSPRYKIIEKRQSVAFWCNPISGHATLYWYQQILGQGPKLLIQFQNNGVVDDSQLPKDRFSAERLKGVDSTLKIQPAKLEDSAVYLCASPPVDEQFFGPGTRLTVL.

This clonotype came up many times. The V gene is TRBV7-2, the J gene TRBJ2-7; 9 bases align to TRBD2. With 4 bases clipped from V and 6 bases from J, the junction kept 10 bases outside the gene matches. The germline gives CDR1 SGHTA, CDR2 FQGNSA. This CDR3 spans 15 amino acids. CDR3 in DNA: TGTGCCAGCAGCTACCTTAGCGGGAGCTCGGGCGAGCAGTACTTC. Its translation is CASSYLSGSSGEQYF. Filled out from reference TRBV7-2 and TRBJ2-7, the complete variable domain reads GAGVSQSPSNKVTEKGKDVELRCDPISGHTALYWYRQSLGQGLEFLIYFQGNSAPDKSGLPSDRFSAERTGGSVSTLTIQRTQQEDSAVYLCASSYLSGSSGEQYFGPGTRLTVT.

The CDR3 sequence is CATSRVPVSGANVLTF. In DNA, the CDR3 is TGTGCCACCAGCAGAGTCCCGGTTTCTGGGGCCAACGTCCTGACTTTC. The V call is TRBV15, the J call TRBJ2-6; no definite D call. The CDR3 contains 16 residues. Between the trimmed V and J ends, which lost 1 base and 1 base, there was a span of 8 bases. The germline V gene encodes CDR1 LNHNV and CDR2 YYDKDF (reference sequence).